Listed here is a single T cell receptor beta chain. CD4+ cells yielded CD45RA+ naive and CD45RA-negative memory subsets. Every subset's genomic DNA went evenly onto several immunoSEQ plates. Sequenced by immunoSEQ multiplex PCR; TCRdb stores in-frame clones only, minus some. The table includes 550,000 to 850,000 clones, approximately 72% detected once. This entry is derived from a study of shared clonotypes between healthy human individuals. The CDR3 is 15 amino acids. V was trimmed by 5 bases and J by 3 bases, leaving 17 bases between them. Germline lookup yields CDR1 SGHAT and CDR2 FQNNGV. The receptor comes from a woman in her thirties in good health. The chain links TRBV11-2 to TRBJ2-7; maybe TRBD2 (5 bases). Sequencing input: memory CD4+ T cells sorted from blood. Regarding subset: CD45RA-negative fraction. Here the CDR3 DNA reads TGTGCCAGCAGCCCGCCGCAAACTAGGAACTACGAGCAGTACTTC. Translation: CASSPPQTRNYEQYF.